This section outlines one T cell receptor beta chain sequence together with its context. Its antigen remains unidentified. Together with a sample-barcoded 5' primer, a J-beta primer mix was included in a second PCR lasting roughly 6 to 12 cycles. TCRdb independently ran MiXCR on the 5' RACE reads; one entry per CDR3 protein. The sample lists 600,000 to 800,000 distinct CDR3 sequences; 52% were seen once. The record originates from a study of blood T cells in healthy people across ages. General study points: PBMCs that were unsorted prevented a conclusive naive versus antigen-experienced comparison.

Each donor was a healthy Caucasian individual from Russia, aged about 6 to 95. The V gene's germline CDR1 is DFQATT and CDR2 SNEGSKA (reference sequence). The CDR3 extends over 15 amino acids. Trimming left V 0 bases short and J 3 bases short, with 13 bases between. The sequence derives from a woman at least 80 years old in good health. The sample was blood. The chain carries TRBV20-1 and TRBJ2-3, with D possibly being TRBD2 (5 bases). The CDR3 nucleotides read TGCAGTGCTAGAGATTCCCGGGAACGTACAGATACGCAGTATTTT. Protein: CSARDSRERTDTQYF.